The source of this T cell receptor beta chain is a study of T-cell memory formation after mild COVID-19. Looking at the study overall: The study found TCR clusters largely donor specific.

Note on this clonotype: What it binds is unknown.

A 5'RACE reaction primed in the constant segment made cDNA libraries of TCR alpha and TCR beta, and these carried sample barcodes and UMIs. TCRdb used MiXCR to reprocess the 5' RACE reads, holding one entry per CDR3 protein. The data show under 150,000 distinct CDR3 sequences, with roughly 15% seen just once and 14% held by the top ten. CDR1 and CDR2 from the germline V gene are SQVTM and ANQGSEA. V lost 3 bases and J 1 base, leaving 12 bases between the germline ends. This CDR3 is built from 14 residues. Study-level points and caveats: CD4+ contracting clones lay mainly in CM and EM, CD8+ ones in EMRA.

This clonotype originated in an adult woman who had mild COVID-19 (a few samples of this study predate the infection). Cell type and time point are not known. Sequences were obtained from PBMCs or a T cell subset sorted from them (not recorded which). J is TRBJ2-5 and V is TRBV29-1, with D perhaps TRBD1 (6 bases). The CDR3 loop reads CSVERGQLQETQYF. The CDR3 nucleotides read TGCAGCGTTGAGAGGGGACAACTCCAAGAGACCCAGTACTTC.